This T cell receptor beta chain was recorded in a study of shared clonotypes between healthy human individuals. Across several immunoSEQ plates, the genomic DNA of each subset was split evenly. Clones were read by immunoSEQ multiplex PCR, and TCRdb kept only the in-frame ones, dropping some. The sample includes fewer than 650,000 clones, 75% to 85% of them seen just once. The germline V gene encodes CDR1 LNHDA and CDR2 SQIVND (reference sequence). The V end was cut by 1 base, the J end by 8 bases, with 3 bases between. This CDR3 has 11 amino acids. This sequence joins TRBV19 and TRBJ2-1, with D unresolved. The receptor was derived from a woman aged 40-49 years in good health. Some clones in this sample may be carry-over from other donors' samples. What was sequenced was PBMCs. The CDR3: CASSIADEQFF. The CDR3 DNA sequence: TGTGCCAGTAGTATAGCGGATGAGCAGTTCTTC.